Shown below are 19 T cell receptor beta chains from a single sample sequenced in a study of control samples from healthy donors and cancer patients. The table came from immunoSEQ multiplex PCR; TCRdb's copy has only in-frame clones and leaves some out. The table includes over 100,000 clones, about 88% detected once. Specimen: blood. These receptors were obtained from a man aged 50-59 years in good health.

This clone came up a few times. The rearrangement joins TRBV9 to TRBJ2-1; D is undetermined. CDR3 length: 14 residues. CDR1 SGDLS and CDR2 YYNGEE come from the germline V gene. V was clipped by 3 bases and J by 10 bases, with 17 bases between them. The CDR3 spells CASSAQPKGTEQFF. The CDR3 bases are TGTGCCAGCAGCGCTCAACCGAAGGGTACGGAGCAGTTCTTC.

The rearrangement links TRBV2 to TRBJ2-5; 8 bases fit TRBD1. The V gene end was trimmed by 9 bases and the J gene end by 5 bases; junction bases not matched to a gene: 14. Germline lookup yields CDR1 SNHLY and CDR2 FYNNEI. This CDR3 is 15 amino acids long. CDR3 in DNA: TGTGCCAGTTCAGGGGGCCGGGAGATTGCGGAGACCCAGTACTTC. Protein: CASSGGREIAETQYF.

The rearrangement uses TRBV5-4 and TRBJ2-2; TRBD2 agrees at 15 bases. CDR3 length equals 17 residues. In germline, CDR1 is SGHNT, CDR2 YYREEE (reference sequence). Unmatched junction bases numbered 8, after V lost 4 bases and J lost 7 bases. CDR3 sequence (DNA): TGTGCCAGCAGCCGCGGACTAGCGGGGGGGTTCGTCGGGGAGCTGTTTTTT. Encoded protein: CASSRGLAGGFVGELFF.

V is TRBV30 and J is TRBJ1-2; D may be TRBD1 (6 bases). With 2 bases removed from V and 7 bases from J, the gap between germline ends came to 14 bases. The length of the CDR3 is 13 residues. Germline CDR1 GTSNPN, CDR2 SVGIG (reference sequence). The CDR3 DNA sequence: TGTGCCTGGAGTCCGGGACACCAAAGTGGCTACACCTTC. Protein: CAWSPGHQSGYTF.

This clone has just one count. The rearrangement uses TRBV7-2 and TRBJ1-2, with D unresolved. The CDR3 covers 14 residues. Germline V lookup: CDR1 SGHTA, CDR2 FQGNSA. V was shortened by 0 bases and J by 4 bases, with 9 bases between the two germline ends. In nucleotides, the CDR3 is TGTGCCAGCAGCTTAGCCTTGGGGTCCTATGGCTACACCTTC. Translated, it gives CASSLALGSYGYTF.

The J gene is TRBJ1-1, the V gene TRBV9, with D uncertain. Germline CDR1 reads SGDLS; CDR2 reads YYNGEE. The CDR3 has 16 amino acids. Trimming took 3 bases from V and 1 from J, leaving 16 bases between them. Here the CDR3 DNA reads TGTGCCAGCAGCGCGATCGCTGGGCAGGAGAACACTGAAGCTTTCTTT. It yields the protein CASSAIAGQENTEAFF.

The chain links TRBV27 to TRBJ2-7, with TRBD2 matching over 10 bases. The germline V gene has CDR1 MNHEY and CDR2 SMNVEV (reference sequence). Unmatched junction bases numbered 10, after V lost 7 bases and J lost 7 bases. The CDR3 consists of 14 residues. The CDR3 bases are TGTGCCAGCACCAAAAGCGGGGGGGCCAGGGAGCAGTACTTC. Translating gives CASTKSGGAREQYF.

The rearrangement uses TRBV28 and TRBJ2-7; D ambiguous. With 3 bases removed from V and 0 bases from J, the gap between germline ends came to 3 bases. CDR1 is MDHEN, CDR2 SYDVKM, per germline. The CDR3 is 12 amino acids. The CDR3 coding sequence is TGTGCCAGCAGTTTTAGCTCCTACGAGCAGTACTTC. Translating it yields CASSFSSYEQYF.

The CDR3: CASSLMGLRDGYTF. CDR3 coding DNA: TGCGCCAGCAGTCTGATGGGACTGAGGGATGGCTACACCTTC. The gene calls are TRBV23-1 and TRBJ1-2; D perhaps matches TRBD1 (5 bases). TRBV23-1 is recorded as an ORF, its role being uncertain. CDR3 length: 14 residues. V lost 4 bases to trimming and J lost 6 bases, with 15 bases between them.

V gene TRBV6-5 combines with J gene TRBJ1-5; weak D call: TRBD1 (5 bases). CDR3 length equals 14 residues. Germline V gene data show CDR1 as MNHEY and CDR2 as SVGAGI. Trimming pared 8 bases from V and 7 bases from J, leaving 18 bases between. The CDR3 region is CASGRVGLRQPQHF. The CDR3 nucleotides are TGTGCCAGCGGGCGGGTGGGACTTCGGCAGCCCCAGCATTTT.

This clone appeared once. V usage is TRBV6-6 and J usage is TRBJ2-2; 8 bases fit TRBD1. V lost 6 bases to trimming and J lost 6 bases; unmatched junction nucleotides: 6. From germline, CDR1 is MNHNY and CDR2 SVGAGI (reference sequence). This CDR3 contains 14 residues. CDR3 nucleotide sequence: TGTGCCAGCAGATATAGACAGGGGTCCGGGGAGCTGTTTTTT. It encodes CASRYRQGSGELFF.

The rearrangement joins TRBV5-4 to TRBJ1-2, with D maybe TRBD1 (6 bases). The ends were cut back, 1 base at V and 4 bases at J, with 11 bases in the middle. The germline gives CDR1 SGHNT, CDR2 YYREEE (reference sequence). The CDR3 consists of 14 residues. The CDR3 is CASSLRSGAYGYTF. CDR3 in DNA: TGTGCCAGCAGCTTGAGGTCAGGGGCCTATGGCTACACCTTC. Full variable domain (outside the CDR3, taken from reference TRBV5-4 and TRBJ1-2): ETGVTQSPTHLIKTRGQQVTLRCSSQSGHNTVSWYQQALGQGPQFIFQYYREEENGRGNFPPRFSGLQFPNYSSELNVNALELDDSALYLCASSLRSGAYGYTFGSGTRLTVV.

This clone was observed a single time. The rearrangement uses TRBV9 and TRBJ1-6; D gene uncertain. The CDR3 has 15 amino acids. Germline V gene sequence: CDR1 SGDLS, CDR2 YYNGEE. The ends were cut back, 3 bases at V and 8 bases at J, with 15 bases in the middle. The CDR3 protein is CASSGSGGQYSPLHF. For the CDR3, the DNA is TGTGCCAGCAGCGGTAGTGGAGGGCAGTATTCACCCCTCCACTTT.

V usage is TRBV19 and J usage is TRBJ1-3; D is ambiguous. This CDR3 comprises 13 residues. From germline, CDR1 is LNHDA and CDR2 SQIVND (reference sequence). V dropped 6 bases and J dropped 0 bases, with 6 bases sitting between them. CDR3 in amino acids: CASRMSSGNTIYF. For the CDR3, the DNA is TGTGCCAGTAGGATGAGCTCTGGAAACACCATATATTTT. Together with reference TRBV19 and TRBJ1-3, the CDR3 gives the full variable domain: DGGITQSPKYLFRKEGQNVTLSCEQNLNHDAMYWYRQDPGQGLRLIYYSQIVNDFQKGDIAEGYSVSREKKESFPLTVTSAQKNPTAFYLCASRMSSGNTIYFGEGSWLTVV.

This sequence joins TRBV5-1 and TRBJ1-3; unclear D gene. Germline V gene data show CDR1 as SGHRS and CDR2 as YFSETQ. The CDR3 length is 14 residues. Deletions cut 6 bases from V and 0 bases from J, with 10 bases between. DNA for the CDR3: TGCGCCAGCAAGGGCAGCCCCTCTGGAAACACCATATATTTT. This codes for CASKGSPSGNTIYF. Supplemented by reference TRBV5-1 and TRBJ1-3, the full variable domain reads KAGVTQTPRYLIKTRGQQVTLSCSPISGHRSVSWYQQTPGQGLQFLFEYFSETQRNKGNFPGRFSGRQFSNSRSEMNVSTLELGDSALYLCASKGSPSGNTIYFGEGSWLTVV.

The genes are TRBV11-2 and TRBJ2-3; D call uncertain. V was trimmed by 7 bases and J by 2 bases, leaving 16 bases between them. This CDR3 comprises 15 residues. Germline V gene data show CDR1 as SGHAT and CDR2 as FQNNGV. Here the CDR3 reads CASIPGVAFTDTQYF. The CDR3 region has the DNA TGTGCCAGCATCCCAGGCGTCGCTTTCACAGATACGCAGTATTTT. The full variable domain, with the rest looked up from reference TRBV11-2 and TRBJ2-3, is EAGVAQSPRYKIIEKRQSVAFWCNPISGHATLYWYQQILGQGPKLLIQFQNNGVVDDSQLPKDRFSAERLKGVDSTLKIQPAKLEDSAVYLCASIPGVAFTDTQYFGPGTRLTVL.

This clone has just one count. The chain has TRBV19 and TRBJ1-3, with TRBD1 matching over 7 bases. Germline loops: CDR1 LNHDA, CDR2 SQIVND (reference sequence). The V segment lost 6 bases and the J segment 4 bases; nucleotides outside the gene matches: 9. The CDR3 covers 15 residues. The CDR3 protein is CASSKTQGVGNTIYF. DNA of the CDR3: TGTGCCAGTAGCAAAACGCAGGGGGTCGGAAACACCATATATTTT.

The CDR3 region has the DNA TGTGCCAGCAGTTTAGCCCCTCCCTACACTGAAGCTTTCTTT. Its translation: CASSLAPPYTEAFF. The chain combines TRBV28 with TRBJ1-1; no clear D. Germline V lookup: CDR1 MDHEN, CDR2 SYDVKM. The length of the CDR3 is 14 residues. The V and J ends lost 2 bases and 3 bases respectively, with 10 bases between them.

The chain recombines TRBV10-2 with TRBJ2-7; the match to TRBD1 covers 9 bases. Germline-derived CDR1 and CDR2 are WSHSY and SAAADI. The CDR3 runs 13 residues. Trimming took 2 bases from V and 6 from J; bases not matched to a gene: 2. This CDR3 is CASSEGTGSEQYF. DNA of the CDR3: TGCGCCAGCAGTGAGGGGACAGGGAGCGAGCAGTACTTC.